The clone carrying this T cell receptor (beta chain) has a count of ten or more. Its antigen remains unidentified. TCR beta CDR3 regions were amplified from RNA transcripts. Primed by the HTBI set, a first-round RT-PCR was run on the TCR CDR3. TCRdb reanalysed the multiplex PCR reads using MiXCR and keeps one entry per CDR3 protein. This table has hundreds of thousands of distinct CDR3 sequences, nearly 45% appearing once. The data belong to a study of T cells in Graves' hyperthyroidism and ophthalmopathy. Regarding the study as a whole: The model predicted ophthalmopathy a median around seven months before onset.

Patients having uncontrolled infection, another autoimmune disease, pregnancy or lactation were not included. V lost 4 bases, J lost 1 base, and 13 bases lay in between. The CDR3 is made up of 14 amino acids. Germline CDR1 and CDR2: SQVTM and ANQGSEA. The TCR comes from an adult man with Graves' disease, either hyperthyroidism or ophthalmopathy (not recorded which). V is TRBV29-1 and J is TRBJ1-2; no clear D gene. What was sequenced was peripheral blood or thyroid tissue (not recorded which). CDR3 residues: CSVAGRLSNYGYTF. As DNA, the CDR3 is TGCAGCGTTGCAGGCAGGCTGAGTAACTATGGCTACACCTTC.